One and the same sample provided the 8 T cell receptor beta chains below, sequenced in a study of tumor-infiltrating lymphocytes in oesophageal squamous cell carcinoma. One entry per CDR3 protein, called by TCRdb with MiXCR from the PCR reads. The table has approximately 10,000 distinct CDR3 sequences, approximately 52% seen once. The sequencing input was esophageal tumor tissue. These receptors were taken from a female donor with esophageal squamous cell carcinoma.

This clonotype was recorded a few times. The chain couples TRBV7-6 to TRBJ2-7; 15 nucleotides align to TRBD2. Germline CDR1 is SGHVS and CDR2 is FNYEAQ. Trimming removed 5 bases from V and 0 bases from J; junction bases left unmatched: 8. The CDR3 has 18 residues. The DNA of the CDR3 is TGTGCCAGCAGCCTACCGGGACTAGCGGGAGGCGTCTCCTACGAGCAGTACTTC. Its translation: CASSLPGLAGGVSYEQYF.

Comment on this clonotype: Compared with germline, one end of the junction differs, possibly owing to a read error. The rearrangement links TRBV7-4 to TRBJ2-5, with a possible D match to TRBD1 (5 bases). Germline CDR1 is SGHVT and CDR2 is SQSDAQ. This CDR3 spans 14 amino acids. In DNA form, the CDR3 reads TGTGCCAGCAGCTTTTTGGGGCCGAATTCACCCCTCCACTTC. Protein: CASSFLGPNSPLHF.

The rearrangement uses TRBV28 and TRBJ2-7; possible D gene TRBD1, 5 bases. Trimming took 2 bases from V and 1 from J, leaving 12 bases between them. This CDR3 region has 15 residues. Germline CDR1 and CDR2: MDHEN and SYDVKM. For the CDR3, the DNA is TGTGCCAGCAGTTTAGGGGCCCCCTTTTCCTACGAGCAGTACTTC. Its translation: CASSLGAPFSYEQYF.

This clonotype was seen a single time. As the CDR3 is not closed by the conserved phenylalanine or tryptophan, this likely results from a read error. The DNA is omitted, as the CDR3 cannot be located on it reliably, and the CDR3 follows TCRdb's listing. The chain's CDR3 is CASSTRLAGFWSSTLGT. The chain links TRBV7-2 to TRBJ2-3; the tabulated D call, TRBD2, remains unverified against the DNA. The CDR3 length equals 17 residues, ends included. CDR1 and CDR2 (germline): SGHTA, FQGNSA.

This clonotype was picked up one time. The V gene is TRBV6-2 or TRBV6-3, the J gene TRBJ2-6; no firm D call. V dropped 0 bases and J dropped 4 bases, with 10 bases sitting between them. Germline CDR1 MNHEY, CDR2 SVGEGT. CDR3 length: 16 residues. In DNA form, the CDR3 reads TGTGCCAGCAGTTACTCGGGCCGGGCCGGGGCCAACGTCCTGACTTTC. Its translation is CASSYSGRAGANVLTF.

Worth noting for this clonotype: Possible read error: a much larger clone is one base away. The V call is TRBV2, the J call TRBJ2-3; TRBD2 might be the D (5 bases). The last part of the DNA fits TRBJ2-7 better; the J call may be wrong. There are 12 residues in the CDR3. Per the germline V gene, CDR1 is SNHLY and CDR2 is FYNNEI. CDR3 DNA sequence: TGTGCCAGCACGAGAACTAGTCATGAGCAGTACTTC. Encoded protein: CASTRTSHEQYF.

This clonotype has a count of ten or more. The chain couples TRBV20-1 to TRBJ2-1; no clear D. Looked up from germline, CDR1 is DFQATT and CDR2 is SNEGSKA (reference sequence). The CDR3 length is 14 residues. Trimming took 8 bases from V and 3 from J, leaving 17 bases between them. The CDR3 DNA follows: TGCAGTCCGCGGTTATCTCAGAACTACAATGAGCAGTTCTTC. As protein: CSPRLSQNYNEQFF.

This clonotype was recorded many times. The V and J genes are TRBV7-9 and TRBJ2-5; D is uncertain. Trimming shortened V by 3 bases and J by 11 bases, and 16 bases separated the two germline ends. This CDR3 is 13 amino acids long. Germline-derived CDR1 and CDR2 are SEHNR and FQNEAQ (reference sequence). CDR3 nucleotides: TGTGCCAGCAGCTTGGGCAGGCTCCAGGAGCAGTACTTC. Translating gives CASSLGRLQEQYF.